A single sample is the source of the 14 T cell receptor beta chains below, sequenced in a study of T cells in Graves' hyperthyroidism and ophthalmopathy. It was RNA transcripts that yielded the amplified TCR beta CDR3 regions. TCR CDR3 underwent first-round RT-PCR with the HTBI primer set. MiXCR was run by TCRdb on the multiplex PCR reads, yielding one entry per CDR3 protein. This table has hundreds of thousands of distinct CDR3 sequences, 15% to 20% appearing once. Sequencing was carried out using blood. These receptor sequences come from a man between 35 and 55 years old with Graves' ophthalmopathy.

Only one count was recorded for this clonotype. The rearrangement links TRBV20-1 to TRBJ1-2; possible D gene TRBD1, 5 bases. V was clipped by 2 bases and J by 9 bases, with 13 bases between them. Germline assignment: CDR1 DFQATT and CDR2 SNEGSKA (reference sequence). This CDR3 is 12 amino acids long. The CDR3 nucleotides are TGCAGTGCTAGATCAGGGCGGCCGAGCTACACCTTC. This codes for CSARSGRPSYTF.

Many counts were recorded for this clonotype. The chain combines TRBV5-1 with TRBJ1-2; D gene uncertain. Trimming pared 4 bases from V and 6 bases from J, leaving 13 bases between. The CDR3 loop spans 13 amino acids. Germline assignment: CDR1 SGHRS and CDR2 YFSETQ. CDR3 amino acids: CASSAAMGDGYTF. The CDR3, as DNA: TGCGCCAGCAGCGCCGCTATGGGTGATGGCTACACCTTC.

The chain recombines TRBV18 with TRBJ2-6, with TRBD1 matching 9 bases. CDR3 size: 17 residues. Trimming at V came to 3 bases and at J to 4 bases, leaving 7 bases not matched to a gene. The germline V gene encodes CDR1 KGHSH and CDR2 LQKENI. The CDR3 loop is CASSPTGTGTGANVLTF. The CDR3 DNA reads as TGTGCCAGCTCACCGACCGGGACAGGGACCGGGGCCAACGTCCTGACTTTC. Variable domain in full (rest from reference TRBV18 and TRBJ2-6): NAGVMQNPRHLVRRRGQEARLRCSPMKGHSHVYWYRQLPEEGLKFMVYLQKENIIDESGMPKERFSAEFPKEGPSILRIQQVVRGDSAAYFCASSPTGTGTGANVLTFGAGSRLTVL.

This clonotype was observed many times. The rearrangement uses TRBV27 and TRBJ2-7, with 8 bases aligning to TRBD2. The junction had 4 bases not matched to a gene; V was cut back by 3 bases and J by 0 bases. This CDR3 has 15 residues. Germline loops: CDR1 MNHEY, CDR2 SMNVEV (reference sequence). DNA of the CDR3: TGTGCCAGCAGTTTGTCGCGGGAGGACTCCTACGAGCAGTACTTC. Encoded protein: CASSLSREDSYEQYF.

At least ten counts were recorded for this clonotype. The chain employs TRBV7-9 and TRBJ2-2; the D gene is possibly TRBD2 (5 bases). Germline V gene data show CDR1 as SEHNR and CDR2 as FQNEAQ (reference sequence). CDR3 length: 15 residues. Trimming pared 0 bases from V and 4 bases from J, leaving 9 bases between. The DNA for the CDR3 is TGTGCCAGCAGCTTAGCGCCTAGCTCCACCGGGGAGCTGTTTTTT. Its protein product is CASSLAPSSTGELFF. Full variable domain (missing parts from reference TRBV7-9 and TRBJ2-2): DTGVSQNPRHKITKRGQNVTFRCDPISEHNRLYWYRQTLGQGPEFLTYFQNEAQLEKSRLLSDRFSAERPKGSFSTLEIQRTEQGDSAMYLCASSLAPSSTGELFFGEGSRLTVL.

This clonotype was picked up a small number of times. The gene calls are TRBV12-3 or TRBV12-4 and TRBJ2-1, with D unclear. CDR3 length: 15 residues. Trimming left V 7 bases short and J 3 bases short, with 16 bases between. Here the CDR3 DNA reads TGTGCCAGCACCCTCGATGAGCTCCTCTACAATGAGCAGTTCTTC. This codes for CASTLDELLYNEQFF.

The chain couples TRBV9 to TRBJ2-5; D call uncertain. Germline V gene data show CDR1 as SGDLS and CDR2 as YYNGEE. Trimming stripped 0 bases from V and 0 bases from J, with 6 bases between. The CDR3 runs 14 residues. The CDR3 sequence is CASSVVVYQETQYF. DNA of the CDR3: TGTGCCAGCAGCGTAGTGGTGTACCAAGAGACCCAGTACTTC.

This clonotype has at least ten counts. The chain links TRBV27 to TRBJ1-5; tentatively, D is TRBD1 (5 bases). V was trimmed by 3 bases and J by 11 bases, leaving 23 bases between them. Looked up from germline, CDR1 is MNHEY and CDR2 is SMNVEV (reference sequence). The CDR3 is made up of 16 amino acids. The CDR3 coding sequence is TGTGCCAGCAGTTTCTCGTTATGGACACCCAGAATCACCCAGCATTTT. Protein: CASSFSLWTPRITQHF.

This clonotype was recorded many times. This sequence joins TRBV28 and TRBJ2-2; a possible D gene is TRBD1 (5 bases). With 6 bases removed from V and 6 bases from J, the gap between germline ends came to 8 bases. CDR1 and CDR2 from the germline V gene are MDHEN and SYDVKM. The CDR3 totals 12 residues. Here the CDR3 DNA reads TGTGCCAGCAGAAAAGGGGCCGGGGAGCTGTTTTTT. Residues: CASRKGAGELFF.

This clonotype has at least ten counts. The V call is TRBV11-2, the J call TRBJ2-3; tentatively, D is TRBD2 (6 bases). The CDR3 has 15 amino acids. V was trimmed by 4 bases and J by 4 bases, leaving 15 bases between them. Germline V gene sequence: CDR1 SGHAT, CDR2 FQNNGV. The CDR3 is CASSSTTRQADTQYF. The CDR3 region has the DNA TGTGCCAGCAGCTCCACGACTAGGCAGGCAGATACGCAGTATTTT. The variable domain in full, with the rest retrieved from reference TRBV11-2 and TRBJ2-3, is EAGVAQSPRYKIIEKRQSVAFWCNPISGHATLYWYQQILGQGPKLLIQFQNNGVVDDSQLPKDRFSAERLKGVDSTLKIQPAKLEDSAVYLCASSSTTRQADTQYFGPGTRLTVL.

The gene calls are TRBV6-1 and TRBJ1-2; D remains ambiguous. Germline CDR1 reads MNHNS; CDR2 reads SASEGT. The V and J ends lost 7 bases and 4 bases respectively, with 16 bases between them. The CDR3 extends over 14 amino acids. CDR3 in DNA: TGTGCCAGCAACGTCGTAGAGGTGGCCTATGGCTACACCTTC. Translation: CASNVVEVAYGYTF.

This rearrangement joins TRBV20-1 to TRBJ2-3; 15 bases match TRBD2. Trimming cost V 3 bases and J 4 bases; bases outside gene matches: 2. Germline assignment: CDR1 DFQATT and CDR2 SNEGSKA (reference sequence). There are 15 residues in the CDR3. The CDR3 region is CSASRTSGGADTQYF. The CDR3, as DNA: TGCAGTGCTAGCCGGACTAGCGGGGGGGCAGATACGCAGTATTTT.

J is TRBJ1-2 and V is TRBV13, with a weak D call TRBD1 (6 bases). V was cut by 5 bases and J by 4 bases, with 26 bases left in between. Germline V gives CDR1 PRHDT, CDR2 FYEKMQ (reference sequence). The CDR3 loop spans 18 amino acids. CDR3 protein: CASSQETPPNRDLYGYTF. For the CDR3, the DNA is TGTGCCAGCAGCCAAGAAACCCCCCCCAACAGGGACCTCTATGGCTACACCTTC.

The CDR3 region has the DNA TGTGCCAGCAGCGTAGGAGACAACAGGGAAGCTTTCTTT. Its translation: CASSVGDNREAFF. The chain uses TRBV9 and TRBJ1-1, with D possibly being TRBD1 (5 bases). V was pared by 0 bases and J by 8 bases, with 11 bases between. CDR3 length: 13 amino acids. Germline loops: CDR1 SGDLS, CDR2 YYNGEE.